This T cell receptor beta chain was sequenced in a study of T cells in Graves' hyperthyroidism and ophthalmopathy. RNA transcripts yielded amplified TCR beta CDR3 regions. In the first-round RT-PCR of the TCR CDR3, the HTBI primer set was used. Via MiXCR, TCRdb re-called the multiplex PCR reads, giving one row per CDR3 protein. The sample has a few hundred thousand distinct CDR3 sequences; under 25% are singletons. Per germline, CDR1 WNHNN and CDR2 SYGVQD (reference sequence). V dropped 0 bases and J dropped 6 bases, with 9 bases sitting between them. This CDR3 comprises 14 residues. This rearrangement joins TRBV10-1 to TRBJ2-4; D remains ambiguous. The sequenced sample consisted of blood. The source is a man aged 18 to 30 with Graves' hyperthyroidism. CDR3 in DNA: TGCGCCAGCAGTGAGTCCCCCTTGGGAAACATTCAGTACTTC. As protein: CASSESPLGNIQYF.